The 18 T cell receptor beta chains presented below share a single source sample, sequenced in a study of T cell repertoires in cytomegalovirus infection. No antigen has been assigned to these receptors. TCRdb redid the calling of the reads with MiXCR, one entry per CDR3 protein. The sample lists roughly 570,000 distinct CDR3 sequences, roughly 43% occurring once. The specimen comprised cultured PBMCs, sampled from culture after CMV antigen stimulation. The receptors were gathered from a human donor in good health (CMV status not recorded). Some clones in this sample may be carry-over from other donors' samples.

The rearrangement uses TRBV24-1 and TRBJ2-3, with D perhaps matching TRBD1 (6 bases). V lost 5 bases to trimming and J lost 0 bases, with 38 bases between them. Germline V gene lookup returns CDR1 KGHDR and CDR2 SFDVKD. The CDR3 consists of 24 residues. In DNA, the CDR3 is TGTGCCACCAGTGCGCTCGGGTCCTTGCAGGGGCCCAACAACCAGCCCTCTAGCACAGATACGCAGTATTTT. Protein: CATSALGSLQGPNNQPSSTDTQYF.

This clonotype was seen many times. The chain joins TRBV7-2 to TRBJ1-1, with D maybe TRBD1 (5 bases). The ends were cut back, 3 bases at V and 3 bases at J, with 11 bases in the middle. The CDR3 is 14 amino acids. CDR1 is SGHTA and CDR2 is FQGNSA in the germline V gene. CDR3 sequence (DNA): TGTGCCAGCAGCTTCGGGGGACGGTACACTGAAGCTTTCTTT. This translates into CASSFGGRYTEAFF.

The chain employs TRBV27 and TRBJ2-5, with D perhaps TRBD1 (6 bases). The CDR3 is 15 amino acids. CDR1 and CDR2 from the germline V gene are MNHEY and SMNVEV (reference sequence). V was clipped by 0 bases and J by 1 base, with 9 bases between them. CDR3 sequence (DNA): TGTGCCAGCAGTTTATCGATAGGGGGCCAAGAGACCCAGTACTTC. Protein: CASSLSIGGQETQYF.

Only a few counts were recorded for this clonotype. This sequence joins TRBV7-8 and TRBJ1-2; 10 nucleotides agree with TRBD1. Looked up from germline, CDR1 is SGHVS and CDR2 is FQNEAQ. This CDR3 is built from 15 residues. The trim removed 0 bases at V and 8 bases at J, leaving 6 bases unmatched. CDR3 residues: CASSLARDRGGGYTF. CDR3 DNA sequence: TGTGCCAGCAGCTTAGCCCGGGACAGGGGAGGCGGCTACACCTTC.

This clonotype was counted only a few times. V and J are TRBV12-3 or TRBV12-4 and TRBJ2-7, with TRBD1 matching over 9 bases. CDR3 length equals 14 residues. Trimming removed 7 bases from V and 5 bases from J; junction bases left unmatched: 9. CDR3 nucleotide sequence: TGTGCCAGCACCCTGGGACAGGGAAAACACGAGCAGTACTTC. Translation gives CASTLGQGKHEQYF.

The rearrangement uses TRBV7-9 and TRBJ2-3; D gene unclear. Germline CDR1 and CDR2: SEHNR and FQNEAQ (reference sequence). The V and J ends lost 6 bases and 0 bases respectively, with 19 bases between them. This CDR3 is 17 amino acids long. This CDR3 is CASRNPGFDGSTDTQYF. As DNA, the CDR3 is TGTGCCAGCAGAAATCCGGGTTTTGATGGTAGCACAGATACGCAGTATTTT.

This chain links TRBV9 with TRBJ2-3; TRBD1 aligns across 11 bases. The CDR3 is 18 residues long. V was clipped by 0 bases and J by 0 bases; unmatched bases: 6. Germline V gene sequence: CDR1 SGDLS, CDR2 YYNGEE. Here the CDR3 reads CASSVGVGDRGSTDTQYF. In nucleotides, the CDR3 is TGTGCCAGCAGCGTAGGGGTAGGGGACAGGGGGAGCACAGATACGCAGTATTTT.

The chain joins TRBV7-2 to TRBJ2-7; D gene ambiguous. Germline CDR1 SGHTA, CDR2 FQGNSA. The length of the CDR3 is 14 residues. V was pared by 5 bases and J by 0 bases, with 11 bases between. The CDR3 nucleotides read TGTGCCAGCAGCCCCCGGGTCTACTCCTACGAGCAGTACTTC. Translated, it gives CASSPRVYSYEQYF.

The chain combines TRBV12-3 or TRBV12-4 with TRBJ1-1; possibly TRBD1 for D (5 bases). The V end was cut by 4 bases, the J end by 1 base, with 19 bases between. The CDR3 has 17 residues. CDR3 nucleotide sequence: TGTGCCAGCAGTTCGCAGTGGTGGGGCCAATGGAACACTGAAGCTTTCTTT. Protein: CASSSQWWGQWNTEAFF.

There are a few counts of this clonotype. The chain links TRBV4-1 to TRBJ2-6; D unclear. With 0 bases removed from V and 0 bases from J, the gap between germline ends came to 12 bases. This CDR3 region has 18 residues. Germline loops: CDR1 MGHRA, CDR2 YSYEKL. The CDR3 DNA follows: TGCGCCAGCAGCCAAGAGCCAGGCACCAACTCTGGGGCCAACGTCCTGACTTTC. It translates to CASSQEPGTNSGANVLTF.

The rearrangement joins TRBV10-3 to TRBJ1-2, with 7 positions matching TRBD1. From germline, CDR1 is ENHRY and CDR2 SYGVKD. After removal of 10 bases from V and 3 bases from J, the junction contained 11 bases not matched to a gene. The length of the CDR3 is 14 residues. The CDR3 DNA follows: TGTGCCACCCGAGCAGGGGGGGGTGACTATGGCTACACCTTC. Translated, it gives CATRAGGGDYGYTF.

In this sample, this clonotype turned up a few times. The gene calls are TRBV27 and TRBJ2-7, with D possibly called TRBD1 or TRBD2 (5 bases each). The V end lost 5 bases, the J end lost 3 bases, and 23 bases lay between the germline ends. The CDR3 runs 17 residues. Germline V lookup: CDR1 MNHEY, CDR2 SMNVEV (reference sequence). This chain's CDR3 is CASSPYPGTQVYYEQYF. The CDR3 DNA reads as TGTGCCAGCAGTCCCTACCCCGGGACCCAAGTTTACTACGAGCAGTACTTC.

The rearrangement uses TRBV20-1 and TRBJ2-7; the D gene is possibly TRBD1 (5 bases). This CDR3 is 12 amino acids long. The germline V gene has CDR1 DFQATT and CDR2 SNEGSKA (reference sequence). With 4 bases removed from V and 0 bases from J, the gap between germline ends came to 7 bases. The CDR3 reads CSATRDSYEQYF. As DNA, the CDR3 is TGCAGTGCTACCAGGGACTCCTACGAGCAGTACTTC.

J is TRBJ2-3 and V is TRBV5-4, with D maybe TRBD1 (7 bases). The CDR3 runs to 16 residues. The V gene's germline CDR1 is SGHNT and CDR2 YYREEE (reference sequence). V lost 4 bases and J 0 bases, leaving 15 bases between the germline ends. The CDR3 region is CASSPGGSSSTDTQYF. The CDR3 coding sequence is TGTGCCAGCAGCCCAGGGGGGTCTAGCAGCACAGATACGCAGTATTTT.

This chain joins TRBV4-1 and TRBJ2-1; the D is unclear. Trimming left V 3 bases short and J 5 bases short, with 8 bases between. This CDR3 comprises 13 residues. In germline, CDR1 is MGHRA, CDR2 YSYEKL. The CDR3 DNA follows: TGCGCCAGCAGCCATGACCCCCACAATGAGCAGTTCTTC. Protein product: CASSHDPHNEQFF.

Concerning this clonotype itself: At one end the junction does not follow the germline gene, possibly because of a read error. For the CDR3, the DNA is TGTGCCAGCAGTTTTTGGAACAGTGAAGCTTTCTTT. Its protein is CASSFWNSEAFF. The chain has TRBV28 and TRBJ1-1; D remains unclear. The CDR3 is 12 residues long. Germline-derived CDR1 and CDR2 are MDHEN and SYDVKM.

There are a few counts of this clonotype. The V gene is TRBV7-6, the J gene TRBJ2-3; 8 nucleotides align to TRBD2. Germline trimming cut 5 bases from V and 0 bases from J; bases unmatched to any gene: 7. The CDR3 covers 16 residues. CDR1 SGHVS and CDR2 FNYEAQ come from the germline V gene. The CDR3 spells CASSQSSGASTDTQYF. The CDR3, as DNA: TGTGCCAGCAGCCAAAGTAGCGGGGCTAGCACAGATACGCAGTATTTT.

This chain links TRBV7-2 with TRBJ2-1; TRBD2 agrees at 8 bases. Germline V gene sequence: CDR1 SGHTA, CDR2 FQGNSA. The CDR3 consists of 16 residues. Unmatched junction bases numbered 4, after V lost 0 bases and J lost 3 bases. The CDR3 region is CASSLALREVYNEQFF. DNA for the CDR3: TGTGCCAGCAGCTTAGCTTTGCGGGAGGTCTACAATGAGCAGTTCTTC.